This T cell receptor beta chain appears in the sequencing data of a study of T cell repertoires in cytomegalovirus infection. Study-wide context: The authors used CMV epitopes that were HLA-C-restricted (recently identified) and HLA-B-restricted (well studied).

This clonotype was counted only a few times. The antigen remains undetermined. The CDR3 contains 15 residues. Germline V gives CDR1 MNHNS, CDR2 SASEGT. V lost 8 bases, J lost 4 bases, and 15 bases lay in between. TCRdb processed the reads anew with MiXCR; each CDR3 protein has one entry. The sample lists some 800,000 distinct CDR3 sequences, approximately 29% occurring once. The sequence was obtained from a human donor in good health (CMV status not recorded). Some clones in this sample may be carry-over from other donors' samples. The chain couples TRBV6-1 to TRBJ1-6; possible D gene TRBD1, 5 bases. Here the sequenced sample was cultured CD8+ T cells from PBMCs, taken from culture after CMV antigen stimulation. CDR3 nucleotides: TGTGCCAGCCGTCCCCCCGGGGCGTATAATTCACCCCTCCACTTT. Its translation: CASRPPGAYNSPLHF.